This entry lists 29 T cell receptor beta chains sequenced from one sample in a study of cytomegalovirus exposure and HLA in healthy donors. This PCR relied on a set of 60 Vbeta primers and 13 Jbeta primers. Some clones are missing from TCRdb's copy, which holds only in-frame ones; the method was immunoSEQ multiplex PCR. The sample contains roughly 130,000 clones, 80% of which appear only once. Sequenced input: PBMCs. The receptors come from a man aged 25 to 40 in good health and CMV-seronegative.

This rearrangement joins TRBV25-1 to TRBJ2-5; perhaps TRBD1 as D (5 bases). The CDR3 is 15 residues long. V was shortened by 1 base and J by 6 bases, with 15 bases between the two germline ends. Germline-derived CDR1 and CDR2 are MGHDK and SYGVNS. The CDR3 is CASSELSQGLKTQYF. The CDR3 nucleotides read TGTGCCAGCAGTGAATTGAGTCAGGGTCTGAAGACCCAGTACTTC. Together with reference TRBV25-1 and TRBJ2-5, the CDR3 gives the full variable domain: EADIYQTPRYLVIGTGKKITLECSQTMGHDKMYWYQQDPGMELHLIHYSYGVNSTEKGDLSSESTVSRIRTEHFPLTLESARPSHTSQYLCASSELSQGLKTQYFGPGTRLLVL.

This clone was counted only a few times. The CDR3 loop reads CASSWGQSTGELFF. The CDR3 DNA is TGTGCCAGTAGTTGGGGACAGAGCACCGGGGAGCTGTTTTTT. V gene TRBV19 combines with J gene TRBJ2-2, with 7 bases that match TRBD1. Trimming cost V 5 bases and J 4 bases; bases outside gene matches: 4. Germline values: CDR1 LNHDA, CDR2 SQIVND (reference sequence). The CDR3 has 14 amino acids. Looking up the rest from reference TRBV19 and TRBJ2-2 gives the full variable domain: DGGITQSPKYLFRKEGQNVTLSCEQNLNHDAMYWYRQDPGQGLRLIYYSQIVNDFQKGDIAEGYSVSREKKESFPLTVTSAQKNPTAFYLCASSWGQSTGELFFGEGSRLTVL.

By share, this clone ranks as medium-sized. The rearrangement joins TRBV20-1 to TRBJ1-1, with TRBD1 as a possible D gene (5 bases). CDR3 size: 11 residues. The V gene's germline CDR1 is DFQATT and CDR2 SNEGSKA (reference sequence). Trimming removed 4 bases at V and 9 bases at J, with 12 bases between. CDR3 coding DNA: TGCAGTGCTAAAACAGGTTTCCAAGCTTTCTTT. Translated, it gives CSAKTGFQAFF.

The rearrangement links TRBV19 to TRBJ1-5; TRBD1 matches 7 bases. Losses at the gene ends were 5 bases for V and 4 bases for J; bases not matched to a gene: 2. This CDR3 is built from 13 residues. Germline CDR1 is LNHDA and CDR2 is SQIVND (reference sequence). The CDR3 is CASSYRGNQPQHF. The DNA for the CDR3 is TGTGCCAGTAGTTACAGGGGAAATCAGCCCCAGCATTTT.

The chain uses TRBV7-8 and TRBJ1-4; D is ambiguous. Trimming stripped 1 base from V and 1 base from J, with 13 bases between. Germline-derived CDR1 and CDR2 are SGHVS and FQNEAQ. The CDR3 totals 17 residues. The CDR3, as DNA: TGTGCCAGCAGCTTAGAACAACGACCAGGAACTAATGAAAAACTGTTTTTT. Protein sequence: CASSLEQRPGTNEKLFF.

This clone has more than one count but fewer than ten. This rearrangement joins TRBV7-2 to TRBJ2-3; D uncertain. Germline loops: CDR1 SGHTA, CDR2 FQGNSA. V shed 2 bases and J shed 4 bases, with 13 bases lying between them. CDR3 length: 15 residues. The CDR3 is CASSLRRARADTQYF. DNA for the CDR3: TGTGCCAGCAGCTTAAGGAGAGCTCGGGCAGATACGCAGTATTTT. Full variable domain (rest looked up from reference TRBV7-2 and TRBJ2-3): GAGVSQSPSNKVTEKGKDVELRCDPISGHTALYWYRQSLGQGLEFLIYFQGNSAPDKSGLPSDRFSAERTGGSVSTLTIQRTQQEDSAVYLCASSLRRARADTQYFGPGTRLTVL.

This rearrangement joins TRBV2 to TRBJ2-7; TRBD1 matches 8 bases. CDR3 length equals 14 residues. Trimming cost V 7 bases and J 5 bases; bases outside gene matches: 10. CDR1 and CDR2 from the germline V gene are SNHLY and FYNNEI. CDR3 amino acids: CASTGQGGKNEQYF. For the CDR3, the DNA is TGTGCCAGCACCGGACAGGGCGGGAAGAACGAGCAGTACTTC.

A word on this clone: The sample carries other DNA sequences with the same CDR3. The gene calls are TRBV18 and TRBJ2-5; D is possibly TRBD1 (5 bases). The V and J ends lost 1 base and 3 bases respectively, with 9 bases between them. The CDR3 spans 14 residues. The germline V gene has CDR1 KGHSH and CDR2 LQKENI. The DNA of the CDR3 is TGTGCCAGCTCACCACGGCAAGGGGAAGAGACCCAGTACTTC. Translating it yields CASSPRQGEETQYF. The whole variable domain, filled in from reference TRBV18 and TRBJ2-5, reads NAGVMQNPRHLVRRRGQEARLRCSPMKGHSHVYWYRQLPEEGLKFMVYLQKENIIDESGMPKERFSAEFPKEGPSILRIQQVVRGDSAAYFCASSPRQGEETQYFGPGTRLLVL.

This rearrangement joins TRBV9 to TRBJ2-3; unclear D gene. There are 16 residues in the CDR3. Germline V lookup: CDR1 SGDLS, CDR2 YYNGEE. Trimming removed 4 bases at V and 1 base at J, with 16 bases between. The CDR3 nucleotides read TGTGCCAGCAGCTCGAGAGTTTCAGGTGGCACAGATACGCAGTATTTT. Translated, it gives CASSSRVSGGTDTQYF.

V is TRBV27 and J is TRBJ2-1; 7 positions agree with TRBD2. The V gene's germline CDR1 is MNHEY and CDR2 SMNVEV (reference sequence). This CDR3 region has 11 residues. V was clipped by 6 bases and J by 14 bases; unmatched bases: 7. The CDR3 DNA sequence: TGTGCCAGCAGAGCGGCGGGAGCGGAGTTCTTC. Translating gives CASRAAGAEFF.

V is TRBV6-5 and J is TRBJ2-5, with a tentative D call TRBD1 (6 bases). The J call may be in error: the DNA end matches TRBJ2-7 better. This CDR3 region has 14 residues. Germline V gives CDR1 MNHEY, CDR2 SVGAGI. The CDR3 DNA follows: TGTGCCACTAAAGAAGGGGGAGCGCGTTACGAGCAGTACTTC. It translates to CATKEGGARYEQYF.

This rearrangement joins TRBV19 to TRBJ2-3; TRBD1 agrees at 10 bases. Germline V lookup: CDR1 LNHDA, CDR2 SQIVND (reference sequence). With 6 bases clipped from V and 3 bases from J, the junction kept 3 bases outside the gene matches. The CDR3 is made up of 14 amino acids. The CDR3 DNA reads TGTGCCAGTAGCGGGACAGGGGCGACAGATACGCAGTATTTT. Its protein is CASSGTGATDTQYF. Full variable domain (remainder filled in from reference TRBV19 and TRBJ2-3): DGGITQSPKYLFRKEGQNVTLSCEQNLNHDAMYWYRQDPGQGLRLIYYSQIVNDFQKGDIAEGYSVSREKKESFPLTVTSAQKNPTAFYLCASSGTGATDTQYFGPGTRLTVL.

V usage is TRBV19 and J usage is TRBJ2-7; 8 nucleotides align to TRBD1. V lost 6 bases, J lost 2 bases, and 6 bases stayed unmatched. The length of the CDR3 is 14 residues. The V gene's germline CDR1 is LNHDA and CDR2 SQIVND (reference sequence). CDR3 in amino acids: CASSYRDRTYEQYF. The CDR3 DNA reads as TGTGCCAGTAGCTACCGGGACAGGACCTACGAGCAGTACTTC.

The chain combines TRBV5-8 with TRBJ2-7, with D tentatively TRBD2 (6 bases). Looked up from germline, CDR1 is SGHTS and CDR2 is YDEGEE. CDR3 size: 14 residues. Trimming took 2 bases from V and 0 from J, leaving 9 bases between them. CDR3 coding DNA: TGTGCCAGCAGCTTCCGCGGGAACTCCTACGAGCAGTACTTC. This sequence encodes CASSFRGNSYEQYF.

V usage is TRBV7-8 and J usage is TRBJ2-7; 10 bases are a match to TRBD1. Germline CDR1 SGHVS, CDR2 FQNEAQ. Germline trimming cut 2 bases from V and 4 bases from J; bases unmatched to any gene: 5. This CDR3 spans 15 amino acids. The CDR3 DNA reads TGTGCCAGCAGCTTATGGCCGGGACAGGGGTACGAGCAGTACTTC. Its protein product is CASSLWPGQGYEQYF.

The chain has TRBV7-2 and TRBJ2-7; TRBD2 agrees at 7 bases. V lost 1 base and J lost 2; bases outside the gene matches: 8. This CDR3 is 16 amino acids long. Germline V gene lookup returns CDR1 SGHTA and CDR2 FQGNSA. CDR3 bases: TGTGCCAGCAGCTTAGTTGGCAGCGGGATGCCCTACGAGCAGTACTTC. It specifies CASSLVGSGMPYEQYF.

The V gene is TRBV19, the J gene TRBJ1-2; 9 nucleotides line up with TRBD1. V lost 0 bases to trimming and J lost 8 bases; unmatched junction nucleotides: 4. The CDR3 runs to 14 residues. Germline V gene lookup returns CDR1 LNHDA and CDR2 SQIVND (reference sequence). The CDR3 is CASSIDATGGGYTF. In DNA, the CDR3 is TGTGCCAGTAGTATAGATGCGACAGGGGGGGGCTACACCTTC. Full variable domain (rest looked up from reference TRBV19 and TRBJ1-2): DGGITQSPKYLFRKEGQNVTLSCEQNLNHDAMYWYRQDPGQGLRLIYYSQIVNDFQKGDIAEGYSVSREKKESFPLTVTSAQKNPTAFYLCASSIDATGGGYTFGSGTRLTVV.

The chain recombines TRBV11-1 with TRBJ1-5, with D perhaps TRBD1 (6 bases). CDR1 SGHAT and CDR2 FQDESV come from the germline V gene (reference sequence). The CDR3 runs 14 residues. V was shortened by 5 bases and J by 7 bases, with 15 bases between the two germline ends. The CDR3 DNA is TGTGCCAGCAGCGCGGGGGGCCGGGGGCAGCCCCAGCATTTT. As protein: CASSAGGRGQPQHF.

CDR3 in amino acids: CASSFYGSSGNTIYF. The CDR3 nucleotides read TGTGCCAGTAGTTTTTACGGGAGCTCTGGAAACACCATATATTTT. The J gene is TRBJ1-3, the V gene TRBV19; D unclear. CDR3 length equals 15 residues. Per the germline V gene, CDR1 is LNHDA and CDR2 is SQIVND (reference sequence). The V end was cut by 5 bases, the J end by 0 bases, with 11 bases between.

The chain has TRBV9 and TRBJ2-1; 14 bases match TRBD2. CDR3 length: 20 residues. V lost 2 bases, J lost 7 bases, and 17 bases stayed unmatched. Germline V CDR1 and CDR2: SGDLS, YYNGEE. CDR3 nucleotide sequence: TGTGCCAGCAGCGTGGCACCCGGCGGGACTAGCGGGAGATATTTAAATGAGCAGTTCTTC. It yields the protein CASSVAPGGTSGRYLNEQFF.

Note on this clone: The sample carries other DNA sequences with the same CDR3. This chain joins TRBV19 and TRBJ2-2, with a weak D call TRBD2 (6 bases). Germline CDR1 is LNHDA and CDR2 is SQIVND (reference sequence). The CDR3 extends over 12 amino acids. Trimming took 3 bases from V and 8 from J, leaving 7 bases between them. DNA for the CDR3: TGTGCCAGTAGTATCGGGGGAGGGGAGCTGTTTTTT. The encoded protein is CASSIGGGELFF.

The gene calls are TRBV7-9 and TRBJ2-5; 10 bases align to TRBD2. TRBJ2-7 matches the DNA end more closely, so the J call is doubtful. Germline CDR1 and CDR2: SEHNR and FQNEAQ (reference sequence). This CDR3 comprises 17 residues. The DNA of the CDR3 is TGTGCCAGCAGCTTTCCGCTATCGAGCGGGAGGGATAACGAGCAGTACTTC. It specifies CASSFPLSSGRDNEQYF.

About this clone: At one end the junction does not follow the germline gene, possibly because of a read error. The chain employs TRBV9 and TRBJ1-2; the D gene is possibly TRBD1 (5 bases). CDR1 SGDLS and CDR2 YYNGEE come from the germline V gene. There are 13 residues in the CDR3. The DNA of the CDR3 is TGTGCCAGCAGCGTAGGCGGGGACTATGGCTACCCCTTC. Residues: CASSVGGDYGYPF.

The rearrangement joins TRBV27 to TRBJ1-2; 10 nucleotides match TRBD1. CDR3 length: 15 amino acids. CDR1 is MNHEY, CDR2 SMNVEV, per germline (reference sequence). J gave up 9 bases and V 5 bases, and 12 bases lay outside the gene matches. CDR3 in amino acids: CASSALVRDRGSYTF. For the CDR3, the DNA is TGTGCCAGCAGTGCCCTGGTTCGGGACAGGGGTAGCTACACCTTC.

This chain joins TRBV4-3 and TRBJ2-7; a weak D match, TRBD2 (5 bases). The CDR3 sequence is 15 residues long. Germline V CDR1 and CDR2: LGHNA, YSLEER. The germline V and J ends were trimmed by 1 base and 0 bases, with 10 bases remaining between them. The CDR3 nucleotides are TGCGCCAGCAGCCAAGGGACTTCTAGCTCCTACGAGCAGTACTTC. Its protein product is CASSQGTSSSYEQYF.

CDR3 loop: CASSLIFRREKYEQYF. CDR3 DNA: TGTGCCAGCAGCTTGATTTTTCGGCGGGAGAAGTACGAGCAGTACTTC. The chain links TRBV7-2 to TRBJ2-7, with 7 bases that match TRBD2. Unmatched junction bases numbered 12, after V lost 3 bases and J lost 4 bases. From germline, CDR1 is SGHTA and CDR2 FQGNSA. The CDR3 has 16 residues.

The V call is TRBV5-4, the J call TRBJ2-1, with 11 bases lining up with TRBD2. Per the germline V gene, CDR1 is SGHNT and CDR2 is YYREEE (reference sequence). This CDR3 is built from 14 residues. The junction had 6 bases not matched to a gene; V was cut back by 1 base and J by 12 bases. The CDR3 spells CASSLPSGGTGQFF. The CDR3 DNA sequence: TGTGCCAGCAGCTTGCCTAGCGGGGGGACGGGGCAGTTCTTC.

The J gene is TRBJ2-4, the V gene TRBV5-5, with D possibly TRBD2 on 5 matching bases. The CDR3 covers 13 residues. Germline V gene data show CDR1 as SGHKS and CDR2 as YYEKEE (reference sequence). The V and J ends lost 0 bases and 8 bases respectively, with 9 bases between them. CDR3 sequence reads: CASSLGGVDIQYF. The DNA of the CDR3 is TGTGCCAGCAGCTTGGGGGGAGTCGACATTCAGTACTTC.

CDR3 DNA sequence: TGTGCCAGCAGCAACCGACGGGACCTAGCGGGAACCGGGGAGCTGTTTTTT. It yields the protein CASSNRRDLAGTGELFF. V and J are TRBV11-3 and TRBJ2-2; 9 positions match TRBD2. The CDR3 runs 17 residues. Germline V gene lookup returns CDR1 SGHNT and CDR2 YENEEA. The junction had 12 bases not matched to a gene; V was cut back by 5 bases and J by 5 bases.